A selection of T cell receptor beta chains follows, all from one sample in a study of blood T cell repertoires in COVID-19. The assay was immunoSEQ multiplex PCR, and TCRdb's table has in-frame clones only and misses some. The sample records about 59,000 clones, around four fifths being singletons. Sequenced: peripheral blood. These receptors all stem from a woman of 80 years or more with acute or convalescent COVID-19. Both conserved end residues are part of each CDR3. D genes are given only for firm matches. The listing skips clone size in some rows; elsewhere it reads once, few, many or a size class.

v_call,d_call,clone_size,j_call,cdr3_aa,cdr3_nt
TRBV12-5,TRBD1,NA,TRBJ1-1,CASGLGGTGVTEAFF,TGTGCTAGTGGTTTGGGAGGGACAGGGGTAACTGAAGCTTTCTTT
TRBV11-1,NA,few,TRBJ1-4,CASSLSRGSGEKLFF,TGTGCCAGCAGCTTAAGCCGTGGGAGTGGCGAAAAACTGTTTTTT
TRBV28,TRBD1,NA,TRBJ1-1,CASSPETGRSTEAFF,TGTGCCAGCTCCCCCGAGACAGGGAGGAGCACTGAAGCTTTCTTT
TRBV6-6,TRBD2,NA,TRBJ2-1,CASTPLAGYNEQFF,TGTGCCAGCACCCCACTAGCGGGGTACAATGAGCAGTTCTTC
TRBV14,NA,NA,TRBJ1-2,CASSGPAPYGYTF,TGTGCCAGCAGCGGGCCGGCCCCTTATGGCTACACCTTC
TRBV29-1,NA,NA,TRBJ1-1,CSGSVNTEAFF,TGCAGCGGGTCAGTGAACACTGAAGCTTTCTTT
TRBV24-1,TRBD1,NA,TRBJ2-3,CATRRTGSTDTQYF,TGTGCCACCAGACGGACAGGGAGCACAGATACGCAGTATTTT
TRBV18,NA,NA,TRBJ1-2,CASSPPEGLRAGYTF,TGTGCCAGCTCACCACCCGAGGGACTCAGGGCCGGCTACACCTTC
TRBV9,TRBD1,NA,TRBJ2-7,CAGQDQGTCSYEQYF,TGTGCCGGACAGGATCAGGGAACGTGCTCCTACGAGCAGTACTTC
TRBV7-3,NA,NA,TRBJ2-5,CASSLMPDNQETQYF,TGTGCCAGCAGCTTAATGCCGGACAACCAAGAGACCCAGTACTTC
TRBV4-2,NA,NA,TRBJ2-1,CASSQVITPGLGNEQFF,TGTGCCAGCAGCCAAGTAATAACCCCGGGTCTGGGCAATGAGCAGTTCTTC
TRBV7-2,NA,once,TRBJ1-6,CASSLAISYNSPLHF,TGTGCCAGCAGCTTGGCCATCTCCTATAATTCACCCCTCCACTTT
TRBV30,NA,few,TRBJ2-5,CAWNLRGFQETQYF,TGTGCCTGGAACCTCAGGGGCTTTCAAGAGACCCAGTACTTC
TRBV28,TRBD1,few,TRBJ1-6,CASTMDRGHSPLHF,TGTGCCAGCACGATGGACAGGGGCCATTCACCCCTCCACTTT